These 24 T cell receptor beta chains were all obtained from the same sample, sequenced in a study of T cell clones after liver transplantation. Only in-frame clones appear in the TCRdb table, and some are missing; sequencing was by immunoSEQ multiplex PCR. The sample records about 70,000 clones, around 80% being singletons. The specimen was CD4+ T cells from blood, collected 12 months after liver transplant. The receptors here all came from a human patient who received a liver transplant. Part of the T cell pool may stem from the graft donor.

The chain uses TRBV29-1 and TRBJ1-5; possible D gene TRBD1, 6 bases. The germline CDR1 and CDR2 sequences are SQVTM and ANQGSEA. Trimming took 6 bases from V and 2 from J, leaving 11 bases between them. CDR3 length: 13 amino acids. The CDR3 sequence: CSVQQGGNQPQHF. The CDR3 region has the DNA TGCAGCGTGCAACAGGGAGGCAATCAGCCCCAGCATTTT.

V and J are TRBV7-2 and TRBJ2-1, with 10 bases identical to TRBD1. V lost 4 bases to trimming and J lost 8 bases; unmatched junction nucleotides: 8. This CDR3 contains 15 residues. Germline V gene sequence: CDR1 SGHTA, CDR2 FQGNSA. In nucleotides, the CDR3 is TGTGCCAGCAGCTACAGACAGGGGGCGTTGGATGAGCAGTTCTTC. Its translation is CASSYRQGALDEQFF.

This clone has only one observation. V gene TRBV5-1 combines with J gene TRBJ2-1, with 10 bases identical to TRBD2. The CDR3 has 15 amino acids. V lost 4 bases, J lost 3 bases, and 4 bases stayed unmatched. From germline, CDR1 is SGHRS and CDR2 YFSETQ. The CDR3 DNA reads as TGCGCCAGCAGCCACGGACTAGCGGACTACAATGAGCAGTTCTTC. Protein: CASSHGLADYNEQFF.

The V call is TRBV5-5, the J call TRBJ2-2; TRBD2 agrees at 11 bases. The germline gives CDR1 SGHKS, CDR2 YYEKEE (reference sequence). This CDR3 spans 15 amino acids. The J segment lost 5 bases and the V segment lost 7 bases, leaving 7 bases of the junction unmatched. CDR3 region: CASDSGRASTGELFF. The CDR3 DNA reads as TGTGCCAGCGATAGCGGGAGGGCCAGTACCGGGGAGCTGTTTTTT.

The genes are TRBV28 and TRBJ2-5, with TRBD1 matching over 8 bases. Germline CDR1 and CDR2: MDHEN and SYDVKM. The V and J ends lost 6 bases and 5 bases, in that order; junction bases with no gene match: 5. The CDR3 consists of 13 residues. The CDR3 spells CASSRQGRETQYF. The CDR3 DNA reads as TGTGCCAGCAGCAGACAGGGGAGGGAGACCCAGTACTTC.

This chain links TRBV27 with TRBJ2-5, with 7 positions matching TRBD2. The V gene end was trimmed by 3 bases and the J gene end by 4 bases; junction bases not matched to a gene: 8. CDR3 length: 15 residues. CDR1 MNHEY and CDR2 SMNVEV come from the germline V gene (reference sequence). The CDR3 here is CASSLWLGGRETQYF. CDR3 sequence (DNA): TGTGCCAGCAGTTTGTGGTTGGGGGGGAGAGAGACCCAGTACTTC.

V usage is TRBV4-3 and J usage is TRBJ2-5; D is uncertain. Germline CDR1 reads LGHNA; CDR2 reads YSLEER. CDR3 length equals 13 residues. Trimming removed 0 bases from V and 7 bases from J, with 9 bases in between. As DNA, the CDR3 is TGCGCCAGCAGCCAAGATCTTGGGTTGACCCAGTACTTC. It is translated as CASSQDLGLTQYF.

This clone appeared once. The chain's CDR3 is CASSYSHGGGETQYF. CDR3 DNA sequence: TGTGCCAGCAGTTACTCTCACGGGGGAGGGGAGACCCAGTACTTC. The chain uses TRBV6-5 and TRBJ2-5; 7 positions match TRBD2. CDR3 length: 15 residues. Germline assignment: CDR1 MNHEY and CDR2 SVGAGI. After removal of 0 bases from V and 5 bases from J, the junction contained 6 bases not matched to a gene.

This clone has a count of ten or more. The CDR3 region is CASSQEARGPEAFF. The CDR3 nucleotides read TGTGCCAGCAGCCAAGAAGCCAGGGGACCTGAAGCTTTCTTT. The chain employs TRBV4-2 and TRBJ1-1; weak D call: TRBD1 (6 bases). The CDR3 extends over 14 amino acids. Trimming stripped 0 bases from V and 6 bases from J, with 11 bases between. Germline lookup yields CDR1 LGHNA and CDR2 YNFKEQ.

The chain combines TRBV11-3 with TRBJ1-1; D gene unclear. From germline, CDR1 is SGHNT and CDR2 YENEEA. V was clipped by 4 bases and J by 1 base, with 22 bases between them. The CDR3 loop spans 18 amino acids. Written as DNA, the CDR3 is TGTGCCAGCAGCTCCACGGGTAGATTCGTAAGTGGGAACACTGAAGCTTTCTTT. Translated, it gives CASSSTGRFVSGNTEAFF.

The V gene is TRBV4-1, the J gene TRBJ1-4, with a possible D match to TRBD1 (5 bases). This CDR3 region has 15 residues. Trimming pared 1 base from V and 7 bases from J, leaving 13 bases between. Germline loops: CDR1 MGHRA, CDR2 YSYEKL. The CDR3 is CASSQVGGGGEKLFF. DNA for the CDR3: TGCGCCAGCAGCCAAGTCGGGGGGGGAGGTGAAAAACTGTTTTTT.

This chain uses TRBV28 with TRBJ2-2, with 10 positions matching TRBD2. Germline loops: CDR1 MDHEN, CDR2 SYDVKM. The V gene end was trimmed by 7 bases and the J gene end by 2 bases; junction bases not matched to a gene: 7. The CDR3 has 16 amino acids. CDR3 nucleotide sequence: TGTGCCAGCACTCTTGGACTAGCGGCAAACACCGGGGAGCTGTTTTTT. This encodes CASTLGLAANTGELFF.

This CDR3 is CASSLGLAGIDEQFF. For the CDR3, the DNA is TGTGCCAGCAGTCTCGGACTAGCGGGTATCGATGAGCAGTTCTTC. The chain joins TRBV28 to TRBJ2-1; 11 bases fit TRBD2. V lost 5 bases, J lost 8 bases, and 8 bases stayed unmatched. The CDR3 spans 15 residues. Looked up from germline, CDR1 is MDHEN and CDR2 is SYDVKM. Full variable domain (remainder filled in from reference TRBV28 and TRBJ2-1): DVKVTQSSRYLVKRTGEKVFLECVQDMDHENMFWYRQDPGLGLRLIYFSYDVKMKEKGDIPEGYSVSREKKERFSLILESASTNQTSMYLCASSLGLAGIDEQFFGPGTRLTVL.

The chain carries TRBV19 and TRBJ2-3; no firm D call. V was trimmed by 6 bases and J by 4 bases, leaving 11 bases between them. This CDR3 contains 13 residues. Germline V gene lookup returns CDR1 LNHDA and CDR2 SQIVND (reference sequence). The CDR3 protein is CASRAFGSDTQYF. CDR3 DNA sequence: TGTGCCAGTAGGGCGTTTGGGTCAGATACGCAGTATTTT.

This clone was seen a handful of times. The chain recombines TRBV11-1 with TRBJ2-3; D perhaps matches TRBD2 (6 bases). Germline V gene sequence: CDR1 SGHAT, CDR2 FQDESV (reference sequence). The V and J ends lost 10 bases and 4 bases respectively, with 15 bases between them. This CDR3 is built from 13 residues. Written as DNA, the CDR3 is TGTGCCACCATGGACTATTCCGCAGATACGCAGTATTTT. This gives the protein CATMDYSADTQYF.

The chain couples TRBV4-1 to TRBJ2-7, with D perhaps matching TRBD1 (5 bases). Between the trimmed V and J ends, which lost 4 bases and 4 bases, there was a span of 17 bases. The CDR3 consists of 15 residues. CDR1 MGHRA and CDR2 YSYEKL come from the germline V gene. CDR3 coding DNA: TGCGCCAGCAGCCGACAGACGGAAGGGATGTACGAGCAGTACTTC. Protein sequence: CASSRQTEGMYEQYF.

The chain has TRBV18 and TRBJ2-7, with 10 bases matching TRBD1. Trimming took 2 bases from V and 4 from J; bases not matched to a gene: 17. The CDR3 is 19 amino acids. Germline-derived CDR1 and CDR2 are KGHSH and LQKENI. CDR3 amino acids: CASSPTSGTGARESYEQYF. CDR3 coding DNA: TGTGCCAGCTCACCAACTTCCGGGACAGGGGCTAGAGAATCTTACGAGCAGTACTTC.

J is TRBJ2-1 and V is TRBV9; 14 bases line up with TRBD2. Unmatched junction bases numbered 5, after V lost 0 bases and J lost 6 bases. CDR1 is SGDLS and CDR2 is YYNGEE in the germline V gene. CDR3 size: 17 residues. Here the CDR3 reads CASSVVPGTSGSNEQFF. In DNA form, the CDR3 reads TGTGCCAGCAGCGTAGTCCCCGGGACTAGCGGGAGCAATGAGCAGTTCTTC.

This chain uses TRBV28 with TRBJ1-1, with a possible D match to TRBD1 (6 bases). CDR1 and CDR2 from the germline V gene are MDHEN and SYDVKM. Trimming pared 6 bases from V and 4 bases from J, leaving 15 bases between. The CDR3 has 14 residues. The CDR3 protein is CASSNGDKRTEAFF. CDR3 nucleotides: TGTGCCAGCAGCAACGGGGACAAACGCACTGAAGCTTTCTTT.

The rearrangement uses TRBV4-3 and TRBJ2-7; D unresolved. The CDR3 extends over 13 amino acids. Germline V lookup: CDR1 LGHNA, CDR2 YSLEER. V gave up 0 bases and J gave up 7 bases, with 10 bases separating them. The CDR3 region is CASSQDVEAEQYF. As DNA, the CDR3 is TGCGCCAGCAGCCAAGATGTAGAGGCAGAGCAGTACTTC.

There are a few counts of this clone. V gene TRBV6-6 combines with J gene TRBJ2-7, with D possibly TRBD2 on 5 matching bases. Deletions cut 0 bases from V and 2 bases from J, with 5 bases between. Looked up from germline, CDR1 is MNHNY and CDR2 is SVGAGI (reference sequence). There are 13 residues in the CDR3. The CDR3 DNA follows: TGTGCCAGCAGTTACTCGGGAGCCTACGAGCAGTACTTC. This gives the protein CASSYSGAYEQYF.

The V and J genes are TRBV11-3 and TRBJ2-3; either TRBD1 or TRBD2 may supply D (5 bases each). Germline V gives CDR1 SGHNT, CDR2 YENEEA. The CDR3 contains 13 residues. Trimming pared 3 bases from V and 4 bases from J, leaving 8 bases between. The CDR3 DNA follows: TGTGCCAGCAGCTTTGGGACCTCAGATACGCAGTATTTT. It is translated as CASSFGTSDTQYF. The whole variable domain, filled in from reference TRBV11-3 and TRBJ2-3, reads EAGVVQSPRYKIIEKKQPVAFWCNPISGHNTLYWYLQNLGQGPELLIRYENEEAVDDSQLPKDRFSAERLKGVDSTLKIQPAELGDSAVYLCASSFGTSDTQYFGPGTRLTVL.

This clone has only a few counts. The rearrangement uses TRBV6-1 and TRBJ2-5; 7 bases are a match to TRBD2. After removal of 4 bases from V and 1 base from J, the junction contained 3 bases not matched to a gene. CDR1 and CDR2 (germline): MNHNS, SASEGT. CDR3 size: 14 residues. The CDR3 region has the DNA TGTGCCAGCAGTGTGGGGGGGTTCCAAGAGACCCAGTACTTC. It specifies CASSVGGFQETQYF.

The rearrangement uses TRBV27 and TRBJ2-6; D remains unclear. Germline V lookup: CDR1 MNHEY, CDR2 SMNVEV (reference sequence). The CDR3 covers 18 residues. The V gene lost 7 bases and the J gene lost 1 base, with 20 bases spanning the gap. The DNA for the CDR3 is TGTGCCAGCACAGATCAGGCCCCTTTAAGGTCTGGGGCCAACGTCCTGACTTTC. As protein: CASTDQAPLRSGANVLTF.